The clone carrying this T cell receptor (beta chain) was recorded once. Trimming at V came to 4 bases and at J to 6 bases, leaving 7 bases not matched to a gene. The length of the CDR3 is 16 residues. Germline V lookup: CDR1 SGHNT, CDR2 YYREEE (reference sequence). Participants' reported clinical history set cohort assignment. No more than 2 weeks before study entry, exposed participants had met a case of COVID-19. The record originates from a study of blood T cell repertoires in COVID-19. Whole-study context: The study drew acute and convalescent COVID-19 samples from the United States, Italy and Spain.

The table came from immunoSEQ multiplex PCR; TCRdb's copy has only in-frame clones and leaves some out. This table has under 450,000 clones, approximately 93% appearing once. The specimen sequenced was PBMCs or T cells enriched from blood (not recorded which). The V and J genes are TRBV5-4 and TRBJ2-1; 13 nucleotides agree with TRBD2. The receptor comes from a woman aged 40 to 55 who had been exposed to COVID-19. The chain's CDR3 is CASSPPGTSGANEQFF. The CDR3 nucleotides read TGTGCCAGCAGCCCGCCCGGGACTAGCGGGGCCAATGAGCAGTTCTTC.